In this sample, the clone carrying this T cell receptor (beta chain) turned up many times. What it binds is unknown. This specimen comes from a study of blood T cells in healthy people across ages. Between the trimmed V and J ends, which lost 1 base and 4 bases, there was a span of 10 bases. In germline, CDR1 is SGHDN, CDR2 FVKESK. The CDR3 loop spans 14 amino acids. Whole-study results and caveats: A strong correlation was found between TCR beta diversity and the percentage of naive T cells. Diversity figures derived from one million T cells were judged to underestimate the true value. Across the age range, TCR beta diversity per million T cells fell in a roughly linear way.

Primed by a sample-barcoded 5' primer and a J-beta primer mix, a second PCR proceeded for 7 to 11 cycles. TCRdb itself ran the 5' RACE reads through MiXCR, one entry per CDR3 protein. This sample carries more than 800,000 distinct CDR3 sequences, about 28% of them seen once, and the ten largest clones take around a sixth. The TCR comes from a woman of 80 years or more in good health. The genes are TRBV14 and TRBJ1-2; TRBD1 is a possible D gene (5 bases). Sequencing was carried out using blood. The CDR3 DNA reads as TGTGCCAGCAGCCAAGGTGCAGGGAGCTATGGCTACACCTTC. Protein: CASSQGAGSYGYTF. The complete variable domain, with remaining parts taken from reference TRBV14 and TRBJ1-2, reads EAGVTQFPSHSVIEKGQTVTLRCDPISGHDNLYWYRRVMGKEIKFLLHFVKESKQDESGMPNNRFLAERTGGTYSTLKVQPAELEDSGVYFCASSQGAGSYGYTFGSGTRLTVV.